These 22 T cell receptor beta chains were sequenced from one sample in a study of T cells after yellow fever vaccination. TCRdb called the 5' RACE reads again in MiXCR, with one record for every CDR3 protein. The sample lists 200,000 to 300,000 distinct CDR3 sequences, over 10% occurring once. The input for sequencing was CD4+ T cells sorted from PBMCs, taken 45 days after the yellow fever booster vaccination. The receptor set was obtained from a man younger than 40 who received the YFV17D yellow fever vaccine.

This clonotype was seen more than once but under ten times. The chain employs TRBV15 and TRBJ2-7; 9 positions agree with TRBD1. The CDR3 covers 15 residues. The V segment lost 1 base and the J segment 1 base; nucleotides outside the gene matches: 2. Germline V gene data show CDR1 as LNHNV and CDR2 as YYDKDF (reference sequence). The CDR3 bases are TGTGCCACCAGCAGAGGGGACAGGGTTTCCTACGAGCAGTACTTC. Its protein product is CATSRGDRVSYEQYF.

This clonotype appeared a few times. V usage is TRBV6-2 or TRBV6-3 and J usage is TRBJ2-5; 14 nucleotides align to TRBD2. Germline V gene lookup returns CDR1 MNHEY and CDR2 SVGEGT. This CDR3 is 15 amino acids long. J was trimmed by 4 bases and V by 4 bases; bases with no gene match: 2. CDR3 nucleotide sequence: TGTGCCAGCAGTTCTGGACTAGCGGGAGGAGAGACCCAGTACTTC. It yields the protein CASSSGLAGGETQYF.

The CDR3 here is CASTTVPRDDEQYF. The CDR3, as DNA: TGTGCCAGCACCACTGTACCTCGGGATGACGAGCAGTACTTC. V gene TRBV25-1 combines with J gene TRBJ2-7; D is possibly TRBD2 (5 bases). V lost 7 bases, J lost 5 bases, and 18 bases lay in between. CDR1 is MGHDK and CDR2 is SYGVNS in the germline V gene. This CDR3 region has 14 residues.

The chain combines TRBV7-2 with TRBJ1-1; D unclear. CDR3 length: 15 residues. Germline CDR1 and CDR2: SGHTA and FQGNSA. Trimming cost V 5 bases and J 1 base, with 14 bases left between them. CDR3 residues: CASSHNPDRNTEAFF. CDR3 nucleotides: TGTGCCAGCAGCCACAATCCGGACCGGAACACTGAAGCTTTCTTT.

The chain recombines TRBV10-3 with TRBJ2-5; TRBD2 matches 7 bases. Trimming took 8 bases from V and 0 from J; bases not matched to a gene: 3. This CDR3 contains 13 residues. The germline V gene has CDR1 ENHRY and CDR2 SYGVKD. The CDR3 loop reads CAISAGNQETQYF. The CDR3, as DNA: TGTGCCATCTCAGCGGGGAACCAAGAGACCCAGTACTTC.

The chain joins TRBV7-2 to TRBJ1-5, with a weak D call TRBD1 (5 bases). Trimming took off 5 bases at V and 6 bases at J, with 8 bases between the two ends. This CDR3 is built from 12 residues. Germline lookup yields CDR1 SGHTA and CDR2 FQGNSA. The CDR3 DNA is TGTGCCAGCAGCCAGGGCCTTCAGCCCCAGCATTTT. Translated: CASSQGLQPQHF.

The chain uses TRBV6-1 and TRBJ2-7, with 8 nucleotides matching TRBD1. This CDR3 spans 14 amino acids. Per the germline V gene, CDR1 is MNHNS and CDR2 is SASEGT. The V segment lost 7 bases and the J segment 8 bases; nucleotides outside the gene matches: 13. The CDR3 sequence is CASISGRGLTKQYF. CDR3 in DNA: TGTGCCAGCATCTCAGGCAGGGGGCTCACTAAGCAGTACTTC.

There are a few counts of this clonotype. The chain links TRBV7-9 to TRBJ2-3; 11 bases align to TRBD1. The CDR3 has 14 residues. J gave up 6 bases and V 5 bases, and 4 bases lay outside the gene matches. Germline V gene sequence: CDR1 SEHNR, CDR2 FQNEAQ (reference sequence). CDR3 in DNA: TGTGCCAGCAGCCTCCGGGACAGGGGGGATACGCAGTATTTT. Its translation: CASSLRDRGDTQYF.

This clonotype was found a few times. The CDR3 DNA is TGTGCCAGCAGCTTAAGGGGCGGTGAAAAACTGTTTTTT. Translation gives CASSLRGGEKLFF. The rearrangement links TRBV7-2 to TRBJ1-4; possibly TRBD1 for D (5 bases). V lost 2 bases, J lost 7 bases, and 8 bases lay in between. This CDR3 is built from 13 residues. Germline values: CDR1 SGHTA, CDR2 FQGNSA. Together with reference TRBV7-2 and TRBJ1-4, the CDR3 gives the full variable domain: GAGVSQSPSNKVTEKGKDVELRCDPISGHTALYWYRQSLGQGLEFLIYFQGNSAPDKSGLPSDRFSAERTGGSVSTLTIQRTQQEDSAVYLCASSLRGGEKLFFGSGTQLSVL.

The chain joins TRBV24-1 to TRBJ2-7; TRBD2 agrees at 9 bases. V lost 4 bases to trimming and J lost 5 bases; unmatched junction nucleotides: 5. CDR1 and CDR2 from the germline V gene are KGHDR and SFDVKD. The CDR3 runs 14 residues. CDR3 protein: CATSESGRLDEQYF. The CDR3 DNA reads as TGTGCCACCAGTGAGAGCGGGAGGCTAGACGAGCAGTACTTC.

J is TRBJ1-1 and V is TRBV3-1, with D unresolved. This CDR3 is built from 14 residues. CDR1 is LGHDT and CDR2 is YNNKEL in the germline V gene (reference sequence). The germline V and J ends were trimmed by 5 bases and 2 bases, with 12 bases remaining between them. The CDR3 sequence is CASSFNLGNTEAFF. CDR3 in DNA: TGTGCCAGCAGCTTTAACTTGGGAAACACTGAAGCTTTCTTT.

This clonotype has only a few counts. The chain has TRBV20-1 and TRBJ2-3; no clear D. The V gene lost 2 bases and the J gene lost 2 bases, with 2 bases spanning the gap. CDR1 and CDR2 from the germline V gene are DFQATT and SNEGSKA (reference sequence). The CDR3 totals 11 residues. CDR3 bases: TGCAGTGCTAGATCCACAGATACGCAGTATTTT. Protein sequence: CSARSTDTQYF.

This chain connects TRBV12-3 or TRBV12-4 to TRBJ2-5; tentative D call: TRBD1 (5 bases). The CDR3 has 13 amino acids. Between the trimmed V and J ends, which lost 6 bases and 4 bases, there was a span of 12 bases. The CDR3 DNA reads TGTGCCAGCAGCGCAGGGATAGGAGAGACCCAGTACTTC. It translates to CASSAGIGETQYF.

The rearrangement uses TRBV7-2 and TRBJ2-1; D is perhaps TRBD2 (5 bases). Germline-derived CDR1 and CDR2 are SGHTA and FQGNSA. With 5 bases removed from V and 4 bases from J, the gap between germline ends came to 9 bases. This CDR3 comprises 13 residues. The CDR3 DNA reads as TGTGCCAGCAGCCACGGACTTTACAATGAGCAGTTCTTC. Translating it yields CASSHGLYNEQFF.

The V call is TRBV5-1, the J call TRBJ2-7; possible D gene TRBD2, 6 bases. Per the germline V gene, CDR1 is SGHRS and CDR2 is YFSETQ. The V end was cut by 1 base, the J end by 3 bases, with 14 bases between. CDR3 length equals 15 residues. CDR3 residues: CASSLSTGAGYEQYF. CDR3 coding DNA: TGCGCCAGCAGCTTGTCGACGGGAGCGGGCTACGAGCAGTACTTC.

This rearrangement joins TRBV11-2 to TRBJ1-1, with 7 bases aligning to TRBD1. This CDR3 has 15 amino acids. Looked up from germline, CDR1 is SGHAT and CDR2 is FQNNGV. V dropped 5 bases and J dropped 5; count of bases not matched to a gene: 11. CDR3 amino acids: CASSPRQGAATEAFF. The CDR3 nucleotides are TGTGCCAGCAGCCCTCGACAGGGTGCAGCAACTGAAGCTTTCTTT.

This clonotype was seen once. This chain connects TRBV12-3 or TRBV12-4 to TRBJ2-5; 10 positions match TRBD2. The CDR3 extends over 15 amino acids. V gave up 3 bases and J gave up 5 bases; unmatched junction bases: 6. This CDR3 is CASSFGSSGGETQYF. The CDR3 DNA reads TGTGCCAGCAGTTTTGGTTCTAGCGGGGGCGAGACCCAGTACTTC.

The genes are TRBV3-1 and TRBJ1-1; no clear D. The CDR3 loop spans 13 amino acids. The germline V gene has CDR1 LGHDT and CDR2 YNNKEL (reference sequence). The ends were cut back, 1 base at V and 4 bases at J, with 7 bases in the middle. The CDR3 reads CASSQGRLTEAFF. The CDR3 region has the DNA TGTGCCAGCAGCCAAGGGAGACTCACTGAAGCTTTCTTT.

This clonotype turned up a few times. The chain employs TRBV7-2 and TRBJ2-5; 9 nucleotides line up with TRBD2. With V trimmed by 6 bases and J by 5 bases, 13 bases remained unmatched. The CDR3 is 16 residues long. Germline V gives CDR1 SGHTA, CDR2 FQGNSA. CDR3 region: CASSPAHAGGLETQYF. CDR3 nucleotides: TGTGCCAGCAGTCCCGCCCATGCGGGAGGGTTGGAGACCCAGTACTTC.

This clonotype was recorded many times. The chain recombines TRBV18 with TRBJ2-3; a weak D match, TRBD1 (6 bases). Germline V lookup: CDR1 KGHSH, CDR2 LQKENI. V was pared by 0 bases and J by 6 bases, with 7 bases between. The CDR3 extends over 13 amino acids. As DNA, the CDR3 is TGTGCCAGCTCACCACCTGGGGGCGATACGCAGTATTTT. This codes for CASSPPGGDTQYF.

This clonotype has a handful of counts. This chain connects TRBV12-3 or TRBV12-4 to TRBJ2-7; TRBD2 might be the D (6 bases). This CDR3 region has 13 residues. V was cut by 7 bases and J by 2 bases, with 12 bases left in between. The CDR3 DNA follows: TGTGCCAGCACGCGGGGATTAGCCTACGAGCAGTACTTC. Its protein product is CASTRGLAYEQYF.

The genes are TRBV20-1 and TRBJ2-7; TRBD1 aligns across 7 bases. V lost 4 bases to trimming and J lost 9 bases; unmatched junction nucleotides: 9. CDR3 size: 12 residues. Germline V CDR1 and CDR2: DFQATT, SNEGSKA (reference sequence). CDR3 residues: CSATPGGLRQYF. CDR3 nucleotides: TGCAGTGCTACCCCAGGGGGTCTGAGGCAGTACTTC.